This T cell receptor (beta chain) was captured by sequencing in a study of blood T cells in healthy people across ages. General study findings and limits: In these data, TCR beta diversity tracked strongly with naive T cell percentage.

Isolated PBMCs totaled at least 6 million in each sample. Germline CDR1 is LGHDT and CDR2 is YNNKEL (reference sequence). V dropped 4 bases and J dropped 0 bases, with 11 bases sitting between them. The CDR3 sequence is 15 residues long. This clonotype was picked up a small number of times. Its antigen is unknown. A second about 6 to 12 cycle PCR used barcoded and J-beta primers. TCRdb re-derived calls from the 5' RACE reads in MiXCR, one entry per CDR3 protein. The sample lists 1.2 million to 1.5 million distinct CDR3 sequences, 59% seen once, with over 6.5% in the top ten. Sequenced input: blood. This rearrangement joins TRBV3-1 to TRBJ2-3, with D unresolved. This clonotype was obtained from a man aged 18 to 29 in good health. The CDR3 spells CASSPGSPSTDTQYF. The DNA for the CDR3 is TGTGCCAGCAGCCCCGGATCACCTAGCACAGATACGCAGTATTTT.